Below, one T cell receptor (beta chain) is given with its context. An end of the junction differs from the germline gene, which may be a read error. The data belong to a study of cytomegalovirus exposure and HLA in healthy donors. The germline CDR1 and CDR2 sequences are SGHTA and FQGNSA. The CDR3 runs to 17 residues. Amplification used 60 Vbeta primers and 13 Jbeta primers. TCRdb keeps only in-frame clones here, not all; method: immunoSEQ multiplex PCR. The sample has roughly 200,000 clones; 75% to 85% are singletons. The rearrangement uses TRBV7-2 and TRBJ1-2, with 12 bases that match TRBD1. The clonotype comes from a woman aged 55 to 70 in good health and CMV-seropositive. Material for sequencing was PBMCs. The chain's CDR3 is CASSHPAGGTGGYGHTF. The CDR3 DNA reads as TGTGCCAGCAGCCACCCCGCAGGGGGGACAGGGGGCTATGGCCACACCTTC.